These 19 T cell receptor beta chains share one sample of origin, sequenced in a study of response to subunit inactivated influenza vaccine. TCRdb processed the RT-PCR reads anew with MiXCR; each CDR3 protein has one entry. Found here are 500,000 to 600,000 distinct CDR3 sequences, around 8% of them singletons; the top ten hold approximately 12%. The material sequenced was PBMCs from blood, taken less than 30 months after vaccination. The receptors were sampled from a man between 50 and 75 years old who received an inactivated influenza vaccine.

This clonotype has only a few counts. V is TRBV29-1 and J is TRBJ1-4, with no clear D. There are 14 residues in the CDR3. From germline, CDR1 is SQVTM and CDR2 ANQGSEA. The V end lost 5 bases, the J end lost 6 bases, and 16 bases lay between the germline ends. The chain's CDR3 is CSVFYPGLDEKLFF. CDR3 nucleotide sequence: TGCAGCGTTTTTTATCCAGGTCTGGATGAAAAACTGTTTTTT.

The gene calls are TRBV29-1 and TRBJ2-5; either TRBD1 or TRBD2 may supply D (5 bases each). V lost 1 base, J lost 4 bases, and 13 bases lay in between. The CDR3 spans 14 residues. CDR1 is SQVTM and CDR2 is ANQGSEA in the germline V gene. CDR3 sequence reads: CSVEGGAKAETQYF. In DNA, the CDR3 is TGCAGCGTTGAAGGAGGGGCCAAGGCAGAGACCCAGTACTTC.

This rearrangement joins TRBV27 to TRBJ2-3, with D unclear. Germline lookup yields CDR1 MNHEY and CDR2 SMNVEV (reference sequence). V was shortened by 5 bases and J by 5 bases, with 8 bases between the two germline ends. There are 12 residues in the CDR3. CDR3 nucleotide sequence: TGTGCCAGCAGTCGGATGGGAGATACGCAGTATTTT. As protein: CASSRMGDTQYF.

The CDR3, as DNA: TGTGCCAGTACCCATGGGGGGCTTGGCTACACCTTC. Its translation: CASTHGGLGYTF. V gene TRBV19 combines with J gene TRBJ1-2; D is perhaps TRBD1 (6 bases). Trimming stripped 7 bases from V and 7 bases from J, with 13 bases between. Germline loops: CDR1 LNHDA, CDR2 SQIVND (reference sequence). CDR3 length: 12 residues.

The CDR3 loop reads CASSSHQGNEQFF. The CDR3 DNA reads as TGCGCCAGCAGCTCCCATCAGGGCAATGAGCAGTTCTTC. This sequence joins TRBV5-1 and TRBJ2-1; D is possibly TRBD1 (5 bases). CDR1 and CDR2 from the germline V gene are SGHRS and YFSETQ. This CDR3 spans 13 amino acids. V lost 3 bases and J 6 bases, leaving 10 bases between the germline ends.

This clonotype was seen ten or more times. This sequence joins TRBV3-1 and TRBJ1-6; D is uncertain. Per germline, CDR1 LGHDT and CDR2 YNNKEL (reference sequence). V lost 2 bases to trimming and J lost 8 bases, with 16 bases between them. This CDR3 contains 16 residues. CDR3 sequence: CASSQTESVSDSPLHF. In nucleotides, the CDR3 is TGTGCCAGCAGCCAAACAGAGTCTGTGAGTGATTCACCCCTCCACTTT. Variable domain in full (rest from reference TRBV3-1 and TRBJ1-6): DTAVSQTPKYLVTQMGNDKSIKCEQNLGHDTMYWYKQDSKKFLKIMFSYNNKELIINETVPNRFSPKSPDKAHLNLHINSLELGDSAVYFCASSQTESVSDSPLHFGNGTRLTVT.

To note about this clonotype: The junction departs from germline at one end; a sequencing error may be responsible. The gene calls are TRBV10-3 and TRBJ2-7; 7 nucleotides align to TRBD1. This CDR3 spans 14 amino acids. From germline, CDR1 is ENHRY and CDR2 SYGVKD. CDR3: CTISARTGYYEQYF. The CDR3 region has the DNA TGTACCATCAGTGCCCGGACAGGCTACTACGAGCAGTACTTC.

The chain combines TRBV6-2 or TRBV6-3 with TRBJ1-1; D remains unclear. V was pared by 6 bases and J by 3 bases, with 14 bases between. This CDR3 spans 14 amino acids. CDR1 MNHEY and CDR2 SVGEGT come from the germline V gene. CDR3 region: CASRVGNSYTEAFF. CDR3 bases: TGTGCCAGCAGGGTGGGGAACAGTTACACTGAAGCTTTCTTT.

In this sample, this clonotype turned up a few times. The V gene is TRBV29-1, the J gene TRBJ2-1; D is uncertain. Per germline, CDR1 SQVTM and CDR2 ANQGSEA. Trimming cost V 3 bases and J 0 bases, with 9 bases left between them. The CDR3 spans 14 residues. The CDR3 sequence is CSVEIHLSYNEQFF. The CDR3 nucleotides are TGCAGCGTTGAGATCCATCTCTCCTACAATGAGCAGTTCTTC.

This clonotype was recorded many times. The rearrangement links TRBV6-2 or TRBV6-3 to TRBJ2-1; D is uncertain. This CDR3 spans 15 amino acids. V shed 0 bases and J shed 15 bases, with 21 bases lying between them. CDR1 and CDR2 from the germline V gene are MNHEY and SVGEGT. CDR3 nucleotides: TGTGCCAGCAGTTACTCGAGATTCGTTCAAGGTCCCCCGTTCTTC. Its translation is CASSYSRFVQGPPFF.

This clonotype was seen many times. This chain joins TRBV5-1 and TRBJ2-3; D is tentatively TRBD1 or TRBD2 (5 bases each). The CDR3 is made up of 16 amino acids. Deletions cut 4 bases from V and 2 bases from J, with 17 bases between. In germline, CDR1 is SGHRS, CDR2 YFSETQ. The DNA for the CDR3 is TGCGCCAGCAGCCCAGCAGGTGGGGGTTCCACAGATACGCAGTATTTT. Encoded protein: CASSPAGGGSTDTQYF. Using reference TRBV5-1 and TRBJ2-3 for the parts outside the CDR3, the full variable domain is KAGVTQTPRYLIKTRGQQVTLSCSPISGHRSVSWYQQTPGQGLQFLFEYFSETQRNKGNFPGRFSGRQFSNSRSEMNVSTLELGDSALYLCASSPAGGGSTDTQYFGPGTRLTVL.

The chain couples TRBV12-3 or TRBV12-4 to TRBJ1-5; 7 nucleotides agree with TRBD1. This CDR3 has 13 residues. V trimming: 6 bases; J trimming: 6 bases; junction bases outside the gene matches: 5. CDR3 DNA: TGTGCCAGCAGCTGGGACAGCCGTCAGCCCCAGCATTTT. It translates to CASSWDSRQPQHF.

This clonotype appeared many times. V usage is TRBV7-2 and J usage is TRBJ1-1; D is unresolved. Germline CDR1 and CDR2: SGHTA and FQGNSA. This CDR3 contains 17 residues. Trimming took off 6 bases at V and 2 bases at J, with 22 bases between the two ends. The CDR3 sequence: CASSSGSRVFVNTEAFF. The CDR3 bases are TGTGCCAGCAGTTCAGGCTCAAGGGTATTTGTTAACACTGAAGCTTTCTTT.

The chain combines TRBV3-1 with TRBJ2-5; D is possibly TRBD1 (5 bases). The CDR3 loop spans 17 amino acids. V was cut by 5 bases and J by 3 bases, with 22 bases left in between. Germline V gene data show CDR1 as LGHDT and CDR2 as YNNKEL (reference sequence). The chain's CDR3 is CASSLIPGSRAEETQYF. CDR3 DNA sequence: TGTGCCAGCAGCTTGATACCGGGCTCCAGGGCTGAAGAGACCCAGTACTTC.

CDR3 DNA: TGTGCCAGCAAACTAGCGGGAGGGCCCTCTCACAATGAGCAGTTCTTC. Protein: CASKLAGGPSHNEQFF. The chain recombines TRBV7-2 with TRBJ2-1; TRBD2 aligns across 13 bases. Germline CDR1 and CDR2: SGHTA and FQGNSA. The CDR3 is 16 amino acids. V was pared by 7 bases and J by 5 bases, with 8 bases of the junction left unmatched.

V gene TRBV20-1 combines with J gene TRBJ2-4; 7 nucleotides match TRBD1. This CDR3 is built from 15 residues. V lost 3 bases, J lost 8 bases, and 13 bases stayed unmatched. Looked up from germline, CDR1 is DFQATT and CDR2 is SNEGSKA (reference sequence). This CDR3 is CSARNPRQGQDIQYF. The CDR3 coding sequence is TGCAGTGCTAGGAACCCACGACAGGGTCAAGACATTCAGTACTTC.

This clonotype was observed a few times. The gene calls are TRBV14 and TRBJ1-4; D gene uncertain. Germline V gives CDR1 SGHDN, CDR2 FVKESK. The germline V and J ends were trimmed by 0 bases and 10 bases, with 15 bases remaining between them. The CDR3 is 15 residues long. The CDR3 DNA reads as TGTGCCAGCAGCCAAGATCGTGGGAGGGCTGGAAAACTGTTTTTT. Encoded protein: CASSQDRGRAGKLFF.

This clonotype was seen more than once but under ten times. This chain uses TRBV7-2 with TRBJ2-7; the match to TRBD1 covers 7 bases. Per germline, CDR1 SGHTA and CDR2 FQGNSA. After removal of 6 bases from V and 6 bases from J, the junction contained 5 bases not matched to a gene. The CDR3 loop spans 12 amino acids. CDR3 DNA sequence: TGTGCCAGCAGTTCCTACAGGGGCGAGCAGTACTTC. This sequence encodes CASSSYRGEQYF.

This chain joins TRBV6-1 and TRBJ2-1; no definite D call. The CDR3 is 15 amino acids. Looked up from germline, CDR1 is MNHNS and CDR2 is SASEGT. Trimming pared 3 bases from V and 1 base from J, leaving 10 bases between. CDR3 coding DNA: TGTGCCAGCAGTGACGACCTAGGGTCCTACAATGAGCAGTTCTTC. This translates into CASSDDLGSYNEQFF.